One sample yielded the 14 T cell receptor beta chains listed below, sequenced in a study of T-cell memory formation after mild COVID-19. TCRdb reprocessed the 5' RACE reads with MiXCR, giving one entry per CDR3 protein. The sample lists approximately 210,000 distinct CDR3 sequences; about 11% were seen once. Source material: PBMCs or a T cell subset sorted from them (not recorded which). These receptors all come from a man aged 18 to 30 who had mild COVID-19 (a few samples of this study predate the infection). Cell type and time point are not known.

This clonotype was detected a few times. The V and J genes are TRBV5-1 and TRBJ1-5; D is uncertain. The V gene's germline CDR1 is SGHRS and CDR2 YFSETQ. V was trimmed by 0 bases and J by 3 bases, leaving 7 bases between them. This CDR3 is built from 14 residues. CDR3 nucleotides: TGCGCCAGCAGCTTGGGGCAGAACAATCAGCCCCAGCATTTT. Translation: CASSLGQNNQPQHF.

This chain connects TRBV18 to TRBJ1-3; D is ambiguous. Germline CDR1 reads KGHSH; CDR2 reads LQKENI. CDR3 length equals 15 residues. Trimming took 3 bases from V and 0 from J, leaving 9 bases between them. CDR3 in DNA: TGTGCCAGCTCACCGACCGCGAACTCTGGAAACACCATATATTTT. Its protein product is CASSPTANSGNTIYF.

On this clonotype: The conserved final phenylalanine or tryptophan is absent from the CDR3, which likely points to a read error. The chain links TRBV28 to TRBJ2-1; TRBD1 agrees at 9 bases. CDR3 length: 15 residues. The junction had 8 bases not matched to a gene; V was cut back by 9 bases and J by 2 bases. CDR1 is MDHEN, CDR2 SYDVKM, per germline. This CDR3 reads CASIPGTGTYNEQFL. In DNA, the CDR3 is TGTGCCAGTATTCCCGGGACAGGGACCTACAATGAGCAGTTCTTA.

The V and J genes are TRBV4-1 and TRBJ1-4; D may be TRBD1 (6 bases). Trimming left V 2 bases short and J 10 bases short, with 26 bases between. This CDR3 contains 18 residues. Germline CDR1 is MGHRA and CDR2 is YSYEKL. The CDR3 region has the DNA TGCGCCAGCAGCCAATACGTGCTCATTAGAAGGACGGGGGCAAAACTGTTTTTT. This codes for CASSQYVLIRRTGAKLFF.

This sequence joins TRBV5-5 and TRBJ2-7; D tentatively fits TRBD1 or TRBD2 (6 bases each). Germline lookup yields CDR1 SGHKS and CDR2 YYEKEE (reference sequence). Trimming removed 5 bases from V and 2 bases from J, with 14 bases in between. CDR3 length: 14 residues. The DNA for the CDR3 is TGTGCCAGCAGTTCGATTGGGGGGCCCTACGAGCAGTACTTC. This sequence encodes CASSSIGGPYEQYF.

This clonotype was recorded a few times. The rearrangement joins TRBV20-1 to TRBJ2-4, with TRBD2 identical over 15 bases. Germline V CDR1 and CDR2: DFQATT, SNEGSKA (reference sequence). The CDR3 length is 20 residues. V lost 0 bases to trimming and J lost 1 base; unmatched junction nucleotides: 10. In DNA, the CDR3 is TGCAGTGCTAGAGATGGGACTAGCGGGGGGACATTTCGGGCCAAAAACATTCAGTACTTC. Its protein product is CSARDGTSGGTFRAKNIQYF.

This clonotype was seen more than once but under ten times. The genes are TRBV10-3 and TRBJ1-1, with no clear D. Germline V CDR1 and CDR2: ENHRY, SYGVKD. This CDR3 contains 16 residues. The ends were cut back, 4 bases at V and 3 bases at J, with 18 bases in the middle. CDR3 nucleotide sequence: TGTGCCATCAGTGTTTCGGACTTAGGGATTGACACTGAAGCTTTCTTT. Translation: CAISVSDLGIDTEAFF.

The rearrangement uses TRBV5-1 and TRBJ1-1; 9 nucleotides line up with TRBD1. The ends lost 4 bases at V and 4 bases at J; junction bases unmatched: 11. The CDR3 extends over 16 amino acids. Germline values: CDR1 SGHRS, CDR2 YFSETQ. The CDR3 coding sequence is TGCGCCAGCAGCCCCTACTTGACAGGGGGTATCACTGAAGCTTTCTTT. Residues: CASSPYLTGGITEAFF.

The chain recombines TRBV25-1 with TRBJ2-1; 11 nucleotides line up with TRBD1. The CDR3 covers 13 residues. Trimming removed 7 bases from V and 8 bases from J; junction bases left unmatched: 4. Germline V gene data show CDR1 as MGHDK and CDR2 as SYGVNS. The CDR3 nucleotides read TGTGCCAGCATCCGGACAGGGGGCGATGAGCAGTTCTTC. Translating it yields CASIRTGGDEQFF. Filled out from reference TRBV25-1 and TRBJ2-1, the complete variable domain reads EADIYQTPRYLVIGTGKKITLECSQTMGHDKMYWYQQDPGMELHLIHYSYGVNSTEKGDLSSESTVSRIRTEHFPLTLESARPSHTSQYLCASIRTGGDEQFFGPGTRLTVL.

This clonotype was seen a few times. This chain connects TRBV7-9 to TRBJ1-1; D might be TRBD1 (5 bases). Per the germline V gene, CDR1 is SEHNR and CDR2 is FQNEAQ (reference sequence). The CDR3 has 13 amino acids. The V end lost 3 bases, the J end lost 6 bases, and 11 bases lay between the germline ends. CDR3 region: CASSFRGSPEAFF. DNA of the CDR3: TGTGCCAGCAGCTTTCGGGGGTCCCCTGAAGCTTTCTTT.

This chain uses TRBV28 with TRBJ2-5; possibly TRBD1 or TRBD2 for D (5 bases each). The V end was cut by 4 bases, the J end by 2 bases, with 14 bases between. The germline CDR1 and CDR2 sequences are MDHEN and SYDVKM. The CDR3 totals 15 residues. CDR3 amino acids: CASSSHRGRQETQYF. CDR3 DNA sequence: TGTGCCAGCAGTTCTCACCGGGGACGACAAGAGACCCAGTACTTC.

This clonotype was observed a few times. The CDR3 loop reads CSVESPGLGAVQYF. As DNA, the CDR3 is TGCAGCGTTGAAAGCCCGGGACTAGGGGCGGTCCAGTACTTC. This chain joins TRBV29-1 and TRBJ2-5; TRBD2 matches 8 bases. The CDR3 is 14 residues long. CDR1 is SQVTM and CDR2 is ANQGSEA in the germline V gene. V lost 2 bases to trimming and J lost 10 bases; unmatched junction nucleotides: 12.

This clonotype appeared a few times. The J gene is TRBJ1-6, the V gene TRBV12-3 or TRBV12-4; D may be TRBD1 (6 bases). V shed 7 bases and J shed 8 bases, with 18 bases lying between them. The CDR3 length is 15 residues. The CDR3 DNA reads TGTGCCAGCACGAAACAGGGTCTGTCTGATTCACCCCTCCACTTT. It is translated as CASTKQGLSDSPLHF.

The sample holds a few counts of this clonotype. In DNA, the CDR3 is TGTGCCAGCAGCTTAGTGGCAGCTTATAGCAATCAGCCCCAGCATTTT. Its protein product is CASSLVAAYSNQPQHF. The rearrangement joins TRBV7-8 to TRBJ1-5; D uncertain. Germline V gives CDR1 SGHVS, CDR2 FQNEAQ. The germline V and J ends were trimmed by 1 base and 0 bases, with 10 bases remaining between them. The CDR3 consists of 16 residues.